This T cell receptor beta chain emerged from a study of a mutant IDH1 vaccine in newly diagnosed glioma. About the study: Treated patients showed a male proportion of approximately 62%, a female proportion of roughly 38%, and a mean age of roughly 40 years. The therapy given earlier, which was standard therapy, consisted of radiotherapy, temozolomide, or both, and most of the patients received both.

Sequencing was performed with immunoSEQ multiplex PCR; in TCRdb, only in-frame clones are kept and a portion is missing. The sample shows 98,000 or so clones, approximately 90% of them seen only once. Time point specified: baseline, week 1 (first vaccination visit). Treatment: pre-vaccination baseline after standard-of-care therapy. New IDH1-mutant, ATRX-lost WHO grade 3 or 4 astrocytomas occurred in donors. CDR3 length: 11 amino acids. Germline lookup yields CDR1 KGHSH and CDR2 LQKENI. V lost 6 bases and J lost 5, with 7 bases in between. Only one count was recorded for this clone. The genes are TRBV18 and TRBJ1-1; D remains unclear. This TCR derives from a woman between 50 and 59 years old with glioma. Sequenced here: PBMCs, sampled from a glioma patient treated with radiotherapy, temozolomide or both. The DNA of the CDR3 is TGTGCCAGCTCTGTCATGACTGAAGCTTTCTTT. This sequence encodes CASSVMTEAFF.